This TCR beta chain was recorded in a study of blood T cells in healthy people across ages. Many counts were recorded for this clonotype. The use of a sample-barcoded 5' primer and a J-beta primer mix characterized a second PCR of roughly 6 to 11 cycles. From the 5' RACE reads, TCRdb called clonotypes with MiXCR, one entry per CDR3 protein. The sample shows around 940,000 distinct CDR3 sequences, roughly 51% of them seen only once. This CDR3 contains 16 residues. Germline V gives CDR1 SGHTA, CDR2 FQGNSA. Unmatched junction bases numbered 13, after V lost 5 bases and J lost 4 bases. The chain combines TRBV7-2 with TRBJ1-2; TRBD1 agrees at 7 bases. The clonotype originates from a woman aged 55-69 years in good health. The sequenced material came from blood. This CDR3 reads CASSQLATGSGYGYTF. DNA of the CDR3: TGTGCCAGCAGCCAACTTGCGACAGGGTCCGGCTATGGCTACACCTTC.